This TCR beta chain stems from a study of response to subunit inactivated influenza vaccine. Notes on the study in general: Authors suggested each seasonal flu vaccination may recruit only limited numbers of new T cells.

TCRdb reanalysed the RT-PCR reads using MiXCR and keeps one entry per CDR3 protein. The table has roughly 160,000 distinct CDR3 sequences, approximately 11% seen once; the top ten hold about an eighth. As concerns this clonotype: Antigen unknown.

The CDR3 consists of 13 residues. The V gene end was trimmed by 4 bases and the J gene end by 7 bases; junction bases not matched to a gene: 6. The germline CDR1 and CDR2 sequences are SGHNT and YYREEE (reference sequence). Sequencing was performed on non-naive T cells sorted from PBMCs, taken more than 35 days after vaccination. The chain carries TRBV5-4 and TRBJ2-3, with TRBD1 identical over 7 bases. This receptor was identified in a man aged 50-60 years who received an inactivated influenza vaccine. CDR3 loop: CASSAGTDHTQYF. The CDR3 DNA reads TGTGCCAGCAGCGCCGGGACAGACCATACGCAGTATTTT.